This paragraph covers one TCR beta chain sequence. Its antigen is unidentified. These data are taken from a study of cytomegalovirus exposure and HLA in healthy donors. Study observations and caveats: Association of a missense DCLRE1C variant with TCR beta V- and J-gene trimming was reported in a later analysis.

V shed 2 bases and J 2 bases; nucleotides not matched to a gene: 6. CDR1 is MNHEY and CDR2 is SVGAGI in the germline V gene. The CDR3 is 15 residues long. Both 60 Vbeta primers and 13 Jbeta primers went into the PCR. This table comes from immunoSEQ multiplex PCR, and its TCRdb copy is limited to in-frame clones, with some not included. This sample has roughly 150,000 clones, with about four fifths found just once. Sequenced input: PBMCs. The source is a man aged 25-40 years in good health and CMV-seropositive. The rearrangement joins TRBV6-5 to TRBJ2-7; 7 nucleotides agree with TRBD2. The CDR3: CASSYQRGNPYEQYF. In nucleotides, the CDR3 is TGTGCCAGCAGTTACCAGCGGGGAAACCCCTACGAGCAGTACTTC.